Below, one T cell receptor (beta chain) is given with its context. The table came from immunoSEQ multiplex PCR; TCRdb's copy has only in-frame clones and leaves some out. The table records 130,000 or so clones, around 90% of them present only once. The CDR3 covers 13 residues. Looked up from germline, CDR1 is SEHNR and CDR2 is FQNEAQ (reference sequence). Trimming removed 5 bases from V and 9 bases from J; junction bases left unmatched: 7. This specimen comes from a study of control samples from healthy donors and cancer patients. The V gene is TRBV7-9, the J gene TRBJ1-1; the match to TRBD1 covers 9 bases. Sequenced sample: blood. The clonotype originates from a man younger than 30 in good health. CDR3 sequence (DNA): TGTGCCAGCAGCACAGCAGGGACAGGGAAAGCTTTCTTT. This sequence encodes CASSTAGTGKAFF.